This T cell receptor (beta chain) came from a study of response to subunit inactivated influenza vaccine (dated by TCRdb to the late 2010s). Looking at the study overall: Deep quantitative profiling of the T cell receptor repertoire was used in the study to follow responses to a trivalent subunit inactivated influenza vaccine.

Libraries were made using RT-PCR. The instrument given in TCRdb is Illumina HiSeq 2500. In-frame beta chains were kept once TCRdb had trimmed the public reads at Q25 with fastp and called clones with MiXCR. Entries are consolidated by CDR3 protein sequence, retaining the most common genes and DNA. This sample has over 800,000 distinct CDR3 sequences in its table, and approximately 21% of those were observed once. Of the sample, roughly a tenth falls within the top ten clones. The CDR3, from cysteine to phenylalanine, totals 15 residues. Only the CDR3 DNA is retained, 45 bases long and in frame from the first base. Cut back by 5 bases and 1 base, the V and J ends lie 15 bases apart. As regards this clonotype: Its target antigen remains unknown. Base qualities are missing; no much larger clone stands one base away.

Findings and caveats that apply to the study as a whole: It was suggested by the authors that each seasonal influenza vaccination may recruit only a limited number of new T cells.

The sequences come from PBMCs from blood, collected 5 to 6 days after vaccination. The sequence was obtained from a man aged 45-60 years who received an inactivated influenza vaccine. Donor details come from another sample of the same person, matched by shared clones. The chain is assembled from TRBV12-3 or TRBV12-4 and TRBJ2-7, and perhaps TRBD1 as D gene, on 5 matching bases. The bases are TGTGCCAGCAGTAACAACAGGATCCCGTCCTACGAGCAGTACTTC. Its product reads: CASSNNRIPSYEQYF.